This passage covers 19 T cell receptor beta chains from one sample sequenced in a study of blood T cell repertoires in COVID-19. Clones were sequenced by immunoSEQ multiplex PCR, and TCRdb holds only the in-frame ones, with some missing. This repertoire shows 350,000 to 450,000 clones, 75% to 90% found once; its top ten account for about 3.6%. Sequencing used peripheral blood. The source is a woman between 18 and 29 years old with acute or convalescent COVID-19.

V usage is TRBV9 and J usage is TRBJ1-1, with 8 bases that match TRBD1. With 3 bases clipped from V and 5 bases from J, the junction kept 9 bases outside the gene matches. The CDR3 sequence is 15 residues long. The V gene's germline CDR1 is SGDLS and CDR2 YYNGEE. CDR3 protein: CASSATGASRTEAFF. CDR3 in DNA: TGTGCCAGCAGCGCGACAGGGGCCAGTAGGACTGAAGCTTTCTTT.

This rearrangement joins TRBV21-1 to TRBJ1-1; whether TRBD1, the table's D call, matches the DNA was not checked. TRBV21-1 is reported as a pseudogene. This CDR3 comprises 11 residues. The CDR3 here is CARGYGQEAFF. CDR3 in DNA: TGTGCCAGGGGCTATGGACAAGAAGCTTTCTTT.

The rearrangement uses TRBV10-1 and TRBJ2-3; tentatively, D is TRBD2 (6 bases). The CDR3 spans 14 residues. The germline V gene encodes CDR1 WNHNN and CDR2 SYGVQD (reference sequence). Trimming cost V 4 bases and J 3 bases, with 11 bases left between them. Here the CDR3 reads CASSGNSGTDTQYF. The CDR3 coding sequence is TGCGCCAGCAGTGGTAATAGCGGAACAGATACGCAGTATTTT.

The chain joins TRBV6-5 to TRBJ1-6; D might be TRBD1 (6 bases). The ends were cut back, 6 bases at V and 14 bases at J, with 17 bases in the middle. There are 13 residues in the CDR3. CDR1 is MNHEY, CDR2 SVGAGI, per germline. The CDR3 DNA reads TGTGCCAGCAGACTCTTGGACAGCTCCACCCTCCACTTT. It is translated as CASRLLDSSTLHF.

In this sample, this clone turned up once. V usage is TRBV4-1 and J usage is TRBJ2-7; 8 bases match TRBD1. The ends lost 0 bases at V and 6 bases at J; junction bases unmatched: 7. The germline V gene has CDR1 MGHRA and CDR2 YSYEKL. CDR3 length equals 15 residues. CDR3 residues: CASSQDWTGLSEQYF. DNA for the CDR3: TGCGCCAGCAGCCAAGATTGGACAGGGCTCTCCGAGCAGTACTTC.

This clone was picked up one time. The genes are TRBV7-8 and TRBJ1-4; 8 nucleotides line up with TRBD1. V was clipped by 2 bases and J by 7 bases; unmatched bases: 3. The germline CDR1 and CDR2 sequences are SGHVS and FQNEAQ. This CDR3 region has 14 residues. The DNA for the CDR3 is TGTGCCAGCAGCTTAAGAGACAGGGGTGAAAAACTGTTTTTT. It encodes CASSLRDRGEKLFF.

The CDR3 region has the DNA TGTGCCAGCAGTTTATCAACCCTATCTAACAATGAGCAGTTCTTC. It specifies CASSLSTLSNNEQFF. The V gene is TRBV28, the J gene TRBJ2-1; D gene ambiguous. Deletions cut 1 base from V and 5 bases from J, with 12 bases between. Germline CDR1 MDHEN, CDR2 SYDVKM. The CDR3 totals 15 residues.

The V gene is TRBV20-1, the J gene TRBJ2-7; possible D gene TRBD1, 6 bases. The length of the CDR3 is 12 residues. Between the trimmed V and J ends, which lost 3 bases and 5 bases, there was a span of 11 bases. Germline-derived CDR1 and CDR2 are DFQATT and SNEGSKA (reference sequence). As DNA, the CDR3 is TGCAGTGCTAGTAACAGGGTTCACGAGCAGTACTTC. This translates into CSASNRVHEQYF.

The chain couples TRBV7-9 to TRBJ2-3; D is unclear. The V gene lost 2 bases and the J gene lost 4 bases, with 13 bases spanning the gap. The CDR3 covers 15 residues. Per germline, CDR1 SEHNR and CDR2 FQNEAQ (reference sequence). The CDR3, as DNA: TGTGCCAGCAGCTTATCCCTCCCCCCCGCAGATACGCAGTATTTT. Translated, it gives CASSLSLPPADTQYF.

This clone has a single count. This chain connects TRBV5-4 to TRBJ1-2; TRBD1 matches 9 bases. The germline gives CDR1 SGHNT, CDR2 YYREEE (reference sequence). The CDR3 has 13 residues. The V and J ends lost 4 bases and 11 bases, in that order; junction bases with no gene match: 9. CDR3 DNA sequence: TGTGCCAGCAGCCGGGACAGGGACCTGGGGTACACCTTC. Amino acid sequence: CASSRDRDLGYTF.

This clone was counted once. This CDR3 is CASSSGQPYEQYF. The CDR3 DNA is TGTGCCAGCAGCTCGGGACAGCCGTACGAGCAGTACTTC. The rearrangement joins TRBV5-4 to TRBJ2-7; 7 bases align to TRBD1. The CDR3 spans 13 residues. Trimming at V came to 3 bases and at J to 4 bases, leaving 4 bases not matched to a gene. CDR1 and CDR2 (germline): SGHNT, YYREEE (reference sequence). Together with reference TRBV5-4 and TRBJ2-7, the CDR3 gives the full variable domain: ETGVTQSPTHLIKTRGQQVTLRCSSQSGHNTVSWYQQALGQGPQFIFQYYREEENGRGNFPPRFSGLQFPNYSSELNVNALELDDSALYLCASSSGQPYEQYFGPGTRLTVT.

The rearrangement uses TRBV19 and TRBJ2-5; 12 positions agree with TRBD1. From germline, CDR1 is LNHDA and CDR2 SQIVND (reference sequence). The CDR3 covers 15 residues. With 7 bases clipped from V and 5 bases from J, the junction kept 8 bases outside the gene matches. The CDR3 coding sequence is TGTGCCAGTAACTCCGGGACAGGGGGCGGTGAGACCCAGTACTTC. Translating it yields CASNSGTGGGETQYF.

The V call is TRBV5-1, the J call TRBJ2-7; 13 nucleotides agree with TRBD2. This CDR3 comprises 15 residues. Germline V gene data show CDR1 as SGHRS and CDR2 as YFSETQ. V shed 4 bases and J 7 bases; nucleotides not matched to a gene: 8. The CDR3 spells CASSQPTSGRFEQYF. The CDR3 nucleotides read TGCGCCAGCAGCCAACCGACTAGCGGGAGGTTTGAGCAGTACTTC.

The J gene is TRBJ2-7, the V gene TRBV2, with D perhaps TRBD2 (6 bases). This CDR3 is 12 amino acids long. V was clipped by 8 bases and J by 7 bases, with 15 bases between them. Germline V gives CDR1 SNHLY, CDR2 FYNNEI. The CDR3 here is CASSRSGREQYF. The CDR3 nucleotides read TGTGCCAGCTCCCGATCGGGGAGGGAGCAGTACTTC.

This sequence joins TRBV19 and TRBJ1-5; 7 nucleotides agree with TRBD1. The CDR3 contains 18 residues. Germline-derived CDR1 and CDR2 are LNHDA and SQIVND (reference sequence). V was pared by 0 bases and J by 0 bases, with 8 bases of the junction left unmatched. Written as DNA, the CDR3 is TGTGCCAGTAGTATAGATCTATTGGGACAGTATAGCAATCAGCCCCAGCATTTT. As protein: CASSIDLLGQYSNQPQHF.

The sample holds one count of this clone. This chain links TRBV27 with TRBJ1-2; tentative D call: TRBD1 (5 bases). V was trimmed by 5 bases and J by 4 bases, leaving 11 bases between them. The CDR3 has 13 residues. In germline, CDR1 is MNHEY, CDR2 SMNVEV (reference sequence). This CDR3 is CASSVRGGYGYTF. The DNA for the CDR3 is TGTGCCAGCAGTGTACGGGGGGGCTATGGCTACACCTTC.

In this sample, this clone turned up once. The CDR3 spells CASSIVRGLQPQHF. The CDR3 DNA sequence: TGTGCCAGTAGTATCGTTAGGGGGCTTCAGCCCCAGCATTTT. The chain links TRBV19 to TRBJ1-5; TRBD1 matches at 7 bases. The CDR3 totals 14 residues. With 3 bases clipped from V and 6 bases from J, the junction kept 5 bases outside the gene matches. Per germline, CDR1 LNHDA and CDR2 SQIVND (reference sequence).

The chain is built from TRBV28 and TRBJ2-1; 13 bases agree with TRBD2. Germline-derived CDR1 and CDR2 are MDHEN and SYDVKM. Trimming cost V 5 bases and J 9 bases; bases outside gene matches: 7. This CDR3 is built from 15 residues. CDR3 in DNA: TGTGCCAGCAGTAACGGACTAGCGGGAGTAAGTGAGCAGTTCTTC. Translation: CASSNGLAGVSEQFF.

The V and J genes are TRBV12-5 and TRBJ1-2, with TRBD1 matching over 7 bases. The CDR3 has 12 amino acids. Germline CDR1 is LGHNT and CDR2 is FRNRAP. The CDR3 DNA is TGTGCACTCTGGGGACAGTTCCGTGGCTACACCTTC. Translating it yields CALWGQFRGYTF.